This T cell receptor (beta chain) was captured by sequencing in a study of blood T cells in healthy people across ages. General study results and limits: A roughly linear age-dependent decrease characterized TCR beta diversity per million T cells.

Together with a sample-barcoded 5' primer, a J-beta primer mix was included in a second PCR lasting about 7 to 11 cycles. TCRdb re-called the 5' RACE reads through MiXCR, storing one row per CDR3 protein. The sample lists 1.8 million or so distinct CDR3 sequences, more than 35% seen once, with around 23% in the top ten. This clonotype turned up a few times. Antigen specificity is unknown. The CDR3 loop spans 15 amino acids. Trimming cost V 3 bases and J 8 bases, with 17 bases left between them. The genes are TRBV12-3 or TRBV12-4 and TRBJ2-4; TRBD2 is a possible D gene (6 bases). The sequence derives from a human donor in good health. The sample consisted of blood. The CDR3 spells CASSFSDTRGDIQYF. In DNA, the CDR3 is TGTGCCAGCAGTTTTTCCGATACCCGCGGGGACATTCAGTACTTC.